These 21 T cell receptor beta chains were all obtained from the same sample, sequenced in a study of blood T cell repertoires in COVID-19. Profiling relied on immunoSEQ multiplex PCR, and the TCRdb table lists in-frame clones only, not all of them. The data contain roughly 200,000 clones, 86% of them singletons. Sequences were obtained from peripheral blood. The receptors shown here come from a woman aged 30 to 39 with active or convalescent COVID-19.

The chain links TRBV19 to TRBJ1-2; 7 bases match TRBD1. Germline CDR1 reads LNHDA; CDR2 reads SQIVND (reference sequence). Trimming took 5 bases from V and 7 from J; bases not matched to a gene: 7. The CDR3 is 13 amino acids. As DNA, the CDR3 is TGTGCCAGTAGTTCACAGGGGTTCTCTGGCTACACCTTC. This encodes CASSSQGFSGYTF.

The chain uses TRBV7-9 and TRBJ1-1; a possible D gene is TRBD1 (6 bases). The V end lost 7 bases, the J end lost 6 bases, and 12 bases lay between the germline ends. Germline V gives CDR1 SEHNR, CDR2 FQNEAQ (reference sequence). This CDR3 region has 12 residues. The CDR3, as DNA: TGTGCCAGCATCTCCGGGGGGCCTGAAGCTTTCTTT. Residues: CASISGGPEAFF.

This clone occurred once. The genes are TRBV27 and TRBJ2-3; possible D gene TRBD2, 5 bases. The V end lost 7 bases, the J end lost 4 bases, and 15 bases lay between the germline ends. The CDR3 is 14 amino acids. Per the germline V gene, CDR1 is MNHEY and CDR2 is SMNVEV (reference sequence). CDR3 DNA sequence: TGTGCCAGCAAACCGGGGAGAGCGGCAGATACGCAGTATTTT. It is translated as CASKPGRAADTQYF.

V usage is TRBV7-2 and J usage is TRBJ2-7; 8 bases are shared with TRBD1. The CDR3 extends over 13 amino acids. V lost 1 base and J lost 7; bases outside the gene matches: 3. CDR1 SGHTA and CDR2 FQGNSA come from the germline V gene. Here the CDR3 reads CASSLVRGREQYF. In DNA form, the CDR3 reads TGTGCCAGCAGCTTAGTCAGGGGGCGGGAGCAGTACTTC. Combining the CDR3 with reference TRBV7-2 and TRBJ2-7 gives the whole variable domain GAGVSQSPSNKVTEKGKDVELRCDPISGHTALYWYRQSLGQGLEFLIYFQGNSAPDKSGLPSDRFSAERTGGSVSTLTIQRTQQEDSAVYLCASSLVRGREQYFGPGTRLTVT.

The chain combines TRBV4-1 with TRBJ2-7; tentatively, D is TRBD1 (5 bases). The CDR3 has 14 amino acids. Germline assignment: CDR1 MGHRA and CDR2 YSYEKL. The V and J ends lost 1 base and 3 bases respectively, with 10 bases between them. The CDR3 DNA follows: TGCGCCAGCAGCCAAGCCGAAGGGGTCTACGAGCAGTACTTC. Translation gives CASSQAEGVYEQYF.

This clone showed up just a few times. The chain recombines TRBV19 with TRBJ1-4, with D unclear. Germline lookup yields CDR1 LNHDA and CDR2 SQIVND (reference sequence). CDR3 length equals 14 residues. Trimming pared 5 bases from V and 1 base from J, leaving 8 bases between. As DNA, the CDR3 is TGTGCCAGTAGTCAAGGGAGAACTAATGAAAAACTGTTTTTT. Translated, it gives CASSQGRTNEKLFF.

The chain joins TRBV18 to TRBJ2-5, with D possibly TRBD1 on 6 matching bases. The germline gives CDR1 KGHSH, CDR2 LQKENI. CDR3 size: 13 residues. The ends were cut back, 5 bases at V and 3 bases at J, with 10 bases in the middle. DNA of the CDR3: TGTGCCAGCTCAGAATACAGGGAAGAGACCCAGTACTTC. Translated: CASSEYREETQYF.

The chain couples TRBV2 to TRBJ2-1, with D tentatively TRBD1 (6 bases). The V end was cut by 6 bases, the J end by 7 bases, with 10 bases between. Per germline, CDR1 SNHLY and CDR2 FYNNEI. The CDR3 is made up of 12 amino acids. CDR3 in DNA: TGTGCCAGCAGGGCAACAGGGAATGAGCAGTTCTTC. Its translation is CASRATGNEQFF.

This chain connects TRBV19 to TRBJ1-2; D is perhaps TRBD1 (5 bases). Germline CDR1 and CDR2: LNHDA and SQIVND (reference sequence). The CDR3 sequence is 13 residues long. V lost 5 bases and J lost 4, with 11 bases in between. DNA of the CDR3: TGTGCCAGTAGTGCGGACATATCCTATGGCTACACCTTC. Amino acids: CASSADISYGYTF.

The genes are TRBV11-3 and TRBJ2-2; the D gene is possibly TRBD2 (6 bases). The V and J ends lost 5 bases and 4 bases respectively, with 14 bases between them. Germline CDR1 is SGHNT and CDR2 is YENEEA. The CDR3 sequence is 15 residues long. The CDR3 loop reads CASSARLVGTGELFF. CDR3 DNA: TGTGCCAGCAGCGCCCGACTAGTCGGCACCGGGGAGCTGTTTTTT.

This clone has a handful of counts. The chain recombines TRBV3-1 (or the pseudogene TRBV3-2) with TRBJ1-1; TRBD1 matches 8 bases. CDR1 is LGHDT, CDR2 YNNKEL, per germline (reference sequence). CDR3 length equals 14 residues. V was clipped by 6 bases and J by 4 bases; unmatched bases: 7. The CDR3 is CASSPGQEITEAFF. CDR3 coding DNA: TGTGCCAGCAGTCCGGGACAGGAGATCACTGAAGCTTTCTTT.

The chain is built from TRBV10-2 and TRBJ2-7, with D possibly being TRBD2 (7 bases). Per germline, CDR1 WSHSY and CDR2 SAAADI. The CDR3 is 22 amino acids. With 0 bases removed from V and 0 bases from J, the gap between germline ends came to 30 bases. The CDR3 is CASSESLIWGQRRGGGSYEQYF. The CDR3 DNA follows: TGCGCCAGCAGTGAGTCTCTAATTTGGGGACAAAGGCGGGGAGGGGGCTCCTACGAGCAGTACTTC.

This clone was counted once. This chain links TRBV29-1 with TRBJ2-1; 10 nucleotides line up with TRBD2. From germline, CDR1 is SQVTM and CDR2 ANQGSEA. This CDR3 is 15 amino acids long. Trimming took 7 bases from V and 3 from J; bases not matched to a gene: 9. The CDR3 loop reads CSALPSGGFYNEQFF. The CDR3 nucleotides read TGCAGCGCCCTCCCTAGCGGGGGATTCTACAATGAGCAGTTCTTC.

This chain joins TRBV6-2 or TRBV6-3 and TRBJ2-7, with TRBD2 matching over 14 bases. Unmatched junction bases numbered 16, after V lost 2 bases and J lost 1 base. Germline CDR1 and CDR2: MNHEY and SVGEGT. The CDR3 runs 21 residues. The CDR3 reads CASSYPILPGLAGVNSYEQYF. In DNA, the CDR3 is TGTGCCAGCAGTTACCCAATCCTCCCGGGACTAGCGGGAGTAAATTCCTACGAGCAGTACTTC.

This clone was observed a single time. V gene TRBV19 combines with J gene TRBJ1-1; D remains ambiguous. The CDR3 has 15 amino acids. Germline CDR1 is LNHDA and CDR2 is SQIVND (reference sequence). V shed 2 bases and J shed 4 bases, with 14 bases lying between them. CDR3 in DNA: TGTGCCAGTAGTATAAATCTTTACAGCCCCACTGAAGCTTTCTTT. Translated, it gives CASSINLYSPTEAFF.

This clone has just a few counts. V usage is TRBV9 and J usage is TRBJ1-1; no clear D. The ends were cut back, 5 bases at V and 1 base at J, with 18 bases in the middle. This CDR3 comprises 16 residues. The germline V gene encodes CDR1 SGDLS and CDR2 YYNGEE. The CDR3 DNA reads TGTGCCAGCAGTACTAGCCGGGGAGTCCGGAACACTGAAGCTTTCTTT. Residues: CASSTSRGVRNTEAFF.

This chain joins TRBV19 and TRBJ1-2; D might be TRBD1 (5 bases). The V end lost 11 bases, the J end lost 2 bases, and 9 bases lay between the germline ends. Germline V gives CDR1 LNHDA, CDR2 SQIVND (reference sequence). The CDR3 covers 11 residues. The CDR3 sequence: CAVQVNYGYTF. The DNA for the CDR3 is TGTGCCGTACAGGTGAACTATGGCTACACCTTC.

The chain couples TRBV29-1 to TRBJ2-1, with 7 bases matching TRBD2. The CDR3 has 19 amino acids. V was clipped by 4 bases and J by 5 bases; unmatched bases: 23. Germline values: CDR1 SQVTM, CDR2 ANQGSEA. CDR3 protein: CSVAVLWALGAGVNNEQFF. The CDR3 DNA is TGCAGCGTTGCAGTCCTGTGGGCCCTAGGGGCGGGAGTAAACAATGAGCAGTTCTTC.

The CDR3 nucleotides are TGTGCCAGCAGAGGAGGGGGACGGGGGGTGTCCGACCAAGAGACCCAGTACTTC. Translated: CASRGGGRGVSDQETQYF. V gene TRBV2 combines with J gene TRBJ2-5; tentatively, D is TRBD2 (7 bases). CDR3 size: 18 residues. The V end lost 6 bases, the J end lost 0 bases, and 23 bases lay between the germline ends. Per the germline V gene, CDR1 is SNHLY and CDR2 is FYNNEI.

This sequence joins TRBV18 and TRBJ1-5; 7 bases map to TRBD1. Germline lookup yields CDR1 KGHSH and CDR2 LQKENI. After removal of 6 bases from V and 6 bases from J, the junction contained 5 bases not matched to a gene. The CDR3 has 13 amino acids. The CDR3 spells CASSQGVGQPQHF. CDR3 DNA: TGTGCCAGCTCCCAGGGGGTTGGTCAGCCCCAGCATTTT.

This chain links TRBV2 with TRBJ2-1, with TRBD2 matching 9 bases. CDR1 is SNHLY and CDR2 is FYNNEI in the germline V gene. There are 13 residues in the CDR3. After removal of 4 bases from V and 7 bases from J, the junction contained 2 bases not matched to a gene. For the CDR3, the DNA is TGTGCCAGCAGTGCTAGCGGGGTTAATGAGCAGTTCTTC. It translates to CASSASGVNEQFF.